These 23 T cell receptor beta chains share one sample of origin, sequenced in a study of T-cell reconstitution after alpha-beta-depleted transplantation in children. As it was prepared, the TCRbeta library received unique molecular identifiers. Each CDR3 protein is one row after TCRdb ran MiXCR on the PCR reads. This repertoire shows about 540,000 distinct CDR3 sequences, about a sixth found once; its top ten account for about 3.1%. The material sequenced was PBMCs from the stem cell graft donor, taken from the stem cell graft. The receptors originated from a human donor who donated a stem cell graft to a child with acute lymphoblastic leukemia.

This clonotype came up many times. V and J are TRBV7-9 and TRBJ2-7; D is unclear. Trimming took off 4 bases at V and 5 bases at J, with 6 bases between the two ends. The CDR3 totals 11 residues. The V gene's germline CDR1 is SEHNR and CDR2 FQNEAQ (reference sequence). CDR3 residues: CASSSLNEQYF. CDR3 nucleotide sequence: TGTGCCAGCAGCTCACTAAACGAGCAGTACTTC. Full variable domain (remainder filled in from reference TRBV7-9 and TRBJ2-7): DTGVSQNPRHKITKRGQNVTFRCDPISEHNRLYWYRQTLGQGPEFLTYFQNEAQLEKSRLLSDRFSAERPKGSFSTLEIQRTEQGDSAMYLCASSSLNEQYFGPGTRLTVT.

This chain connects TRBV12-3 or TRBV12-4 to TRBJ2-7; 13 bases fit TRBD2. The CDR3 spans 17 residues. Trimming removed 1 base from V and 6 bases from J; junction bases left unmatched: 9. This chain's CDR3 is CASSLEPPGLAGSEQYF. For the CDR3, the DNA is TGTGCCAGCAGTTTAGAGCCTCCGGGACTAGCGGGATCCGAGCAGTACTTC.

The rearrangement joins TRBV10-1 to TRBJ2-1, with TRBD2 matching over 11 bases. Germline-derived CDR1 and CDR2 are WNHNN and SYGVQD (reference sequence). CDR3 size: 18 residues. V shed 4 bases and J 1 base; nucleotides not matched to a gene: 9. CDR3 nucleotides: TGCGCCAGCAGTGGAGAACTAGCGGGAGTCTCTTCCTACAATGAGCAGTTCTTC. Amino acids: CASSGELAGVSSYNEQFF.

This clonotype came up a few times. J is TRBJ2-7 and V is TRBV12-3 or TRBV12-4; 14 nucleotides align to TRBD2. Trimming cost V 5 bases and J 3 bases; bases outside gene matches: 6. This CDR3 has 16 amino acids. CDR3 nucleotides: TGTGCCAGCAGTCCGGGGACTAGCGGGAGAATCTACGAGCAGTACTTC. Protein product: CASSPGTSGRIYEQYF.

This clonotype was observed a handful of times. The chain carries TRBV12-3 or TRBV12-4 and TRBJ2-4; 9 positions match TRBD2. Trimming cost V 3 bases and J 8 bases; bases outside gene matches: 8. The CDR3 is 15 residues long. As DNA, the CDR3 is TGTGCCAGCAGTTTGTTTTCTAGCGGGAAATACATTCAGTACTTC. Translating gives CASSLFSSGKYIQYF.

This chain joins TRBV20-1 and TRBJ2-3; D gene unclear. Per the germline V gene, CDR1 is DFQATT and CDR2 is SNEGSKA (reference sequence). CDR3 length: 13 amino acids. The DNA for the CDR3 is TGCGCTCCTTCCCCAGGTCTAACAGATACGCAGTATTTT. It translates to CAPSPGLTDTQYF.

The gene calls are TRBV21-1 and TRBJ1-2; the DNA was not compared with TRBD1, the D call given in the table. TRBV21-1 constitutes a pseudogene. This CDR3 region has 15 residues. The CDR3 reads CASSKLPGWASGYTF. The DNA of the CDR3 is TGTGCCAGCAGCAAATTGCCGGGTTGGGCGTCTGGCTACACCTTC.

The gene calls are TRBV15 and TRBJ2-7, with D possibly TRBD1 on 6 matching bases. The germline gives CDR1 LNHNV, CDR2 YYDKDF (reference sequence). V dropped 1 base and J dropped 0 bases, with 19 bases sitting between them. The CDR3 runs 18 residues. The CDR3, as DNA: TGTGCCACCAGCAGAGGATTATTTGATAAGGGGGTCTCCTACGAGCAGTACTTC. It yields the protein CATSRGLFDKGVSYEQYF.

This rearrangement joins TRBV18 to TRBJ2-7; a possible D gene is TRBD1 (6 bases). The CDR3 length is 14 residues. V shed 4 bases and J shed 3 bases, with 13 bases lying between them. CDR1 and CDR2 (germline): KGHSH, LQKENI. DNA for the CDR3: TGTGCCAGCTCACGACCAGGGGTCATCTACGAGCAGTACTTC. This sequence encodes CASSRPGVIYEQYF.

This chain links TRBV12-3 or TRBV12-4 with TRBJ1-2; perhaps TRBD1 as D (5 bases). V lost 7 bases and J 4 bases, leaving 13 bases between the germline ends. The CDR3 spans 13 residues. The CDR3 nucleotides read TGTGCCAGCACCCTGCACAGGAGCTATGGCTACACCTTC. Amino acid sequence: CASTLHRSYGYTF.

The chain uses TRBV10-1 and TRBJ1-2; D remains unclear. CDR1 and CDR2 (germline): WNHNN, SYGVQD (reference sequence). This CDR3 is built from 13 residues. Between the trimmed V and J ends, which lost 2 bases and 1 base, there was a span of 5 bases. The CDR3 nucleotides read TGCGCCAGCAGTGAGGAGTTTAACTATGGCTACACCTTC. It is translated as CASSEEFNYGYTF.

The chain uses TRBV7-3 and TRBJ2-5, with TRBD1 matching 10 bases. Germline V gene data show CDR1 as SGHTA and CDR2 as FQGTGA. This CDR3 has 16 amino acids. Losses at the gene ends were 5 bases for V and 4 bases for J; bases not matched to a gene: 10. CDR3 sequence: CASSPTTGGRGETQYF. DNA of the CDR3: TGTGCCAGCAGCCCCACGACAGGGGGCCGCGGAGAGACCCAGTACTTC. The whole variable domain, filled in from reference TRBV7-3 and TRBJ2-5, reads GAGVSQTPSNKVTEKGKYVELRCDPISGHTALYWYRQSLGQGPEFLIYFQGTGAADDSGLPNDRFFAVRPEGSVSTLKIQRTERGDSAVYLCASSPTTGGRGETQYFGPGTRLLVL.

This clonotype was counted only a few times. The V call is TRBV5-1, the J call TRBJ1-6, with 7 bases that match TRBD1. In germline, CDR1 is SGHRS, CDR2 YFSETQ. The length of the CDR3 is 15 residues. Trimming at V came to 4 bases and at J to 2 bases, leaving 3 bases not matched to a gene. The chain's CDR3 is CASSEGTAYNSPLHF. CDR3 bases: TGCGCCAGCAGCGAGGGGACAGCCTATAATTCACCCCTCCACTTT.

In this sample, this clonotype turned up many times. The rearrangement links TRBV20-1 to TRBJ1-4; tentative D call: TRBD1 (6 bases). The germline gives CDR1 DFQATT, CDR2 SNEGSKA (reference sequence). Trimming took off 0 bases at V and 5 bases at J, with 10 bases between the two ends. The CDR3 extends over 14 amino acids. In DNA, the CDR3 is TGCAGTGCTAGAGAGACAGGCGGGAATGAAAAACTGTTTTTT. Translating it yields CSARETGGNEKLFF.

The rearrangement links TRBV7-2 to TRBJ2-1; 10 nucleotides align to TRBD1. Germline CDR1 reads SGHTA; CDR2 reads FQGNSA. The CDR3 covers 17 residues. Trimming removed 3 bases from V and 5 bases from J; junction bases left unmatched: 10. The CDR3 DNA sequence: TGTGCCAGCAGCTTGCTGACCGGGACAGGGGTCCACAATGAGCAGTTCTTC. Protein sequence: CASSLLTGTGVHNEQFF.

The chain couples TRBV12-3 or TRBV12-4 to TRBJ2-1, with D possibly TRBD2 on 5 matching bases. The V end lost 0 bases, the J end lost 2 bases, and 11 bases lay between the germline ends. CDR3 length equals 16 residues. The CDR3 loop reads CASSLALGVTYNEQFF. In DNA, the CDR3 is TGTGCCAGCAGTTTAGCGCTCGGGGTTACCTACAATGAGCAGTTCTTC.

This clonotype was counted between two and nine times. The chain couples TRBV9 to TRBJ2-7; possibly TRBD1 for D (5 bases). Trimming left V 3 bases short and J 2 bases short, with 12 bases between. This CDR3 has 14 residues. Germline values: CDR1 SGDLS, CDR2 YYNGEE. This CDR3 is CASSADSLTYEQYF. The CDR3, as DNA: TGTGCCAGCAGCGCCGACAGCTTAACCTACGAGCAGTACTTC.

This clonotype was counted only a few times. CDR3: CASSCRLLAGEQFF. DNA of the CDR3: TGTGCCAGCAGTTGCCGTCTCTTAGCGGGAGAACAGTTCTTC. The chain has TRBV6-7 and TRBJ2-1; 9 positions match TRBD2. Being an ORF, TRBV6-7 has a function that is uncertain. The CDR3 is made up of 14 amino acids. J lost 13 bases, V lost 4 bases, and 11 bases had no gene match.

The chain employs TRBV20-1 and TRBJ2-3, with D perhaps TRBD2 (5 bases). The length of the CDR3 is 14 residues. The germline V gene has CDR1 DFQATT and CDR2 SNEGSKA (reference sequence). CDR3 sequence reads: CSATLRVRTDTQYF. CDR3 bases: TGCAGCGCCACTCTGCGGGTGCGCACAGATACGCAGTATTTT.

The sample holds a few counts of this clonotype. CDR3 loop: CASSFYLAGPYEQYF. The CDR3 DNA follows: TGTGCCAGCAGTTTTTACCTAGCGGGACCCTACGAGCAGTACTTC. This chain uses TRBV12-3 or TRBV12-4 with TRBJ2-7; TRBD2 agrees at 9 bases. V trimming: 3 bases; J trimming: 2 bases; junction bases outside the gene matches: 5. There are 15 residues in the CDR3.

The CDR3 bases are TGTGCCAGCAGCCTCCCTAGGGAGGGTCCCTATGCCGGGGAGCTGTTTTTT. It translates to CASSLPREGPYAGELFF. The V gene is TRBV5-6, the J gene TRBJ2-2; 7 bases align to TRBD2. Germline-derived CDR1 and CDR2 are SGHDT and YYEEEE. The V segment lost 4 bases and the J segment 6 bases; nucleotides outside the gene matches: 15. The CDR3 is 17 residues long.

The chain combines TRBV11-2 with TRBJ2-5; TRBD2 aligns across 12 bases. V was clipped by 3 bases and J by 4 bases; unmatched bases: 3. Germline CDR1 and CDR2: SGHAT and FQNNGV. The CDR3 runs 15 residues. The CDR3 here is CASSFTSGRLETQYF. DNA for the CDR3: TGTGCCAGCAGCTTCACTAGCGGGAGGCTAGAGACCCAGTACTTC.

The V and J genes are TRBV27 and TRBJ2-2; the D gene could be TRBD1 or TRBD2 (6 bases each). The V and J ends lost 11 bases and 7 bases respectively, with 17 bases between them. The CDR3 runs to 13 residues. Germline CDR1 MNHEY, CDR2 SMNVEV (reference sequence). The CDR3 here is CAGTLGGGGELFF. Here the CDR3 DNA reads TGTGCCGGCACCTTAGGGGGAGGCGGGGAGCTGTTTTTT.